This T cell receptor (beta chain) stems from a study of response to subunit inactivated influenza vaccine (dated by TCRdb to the late 2010s). Context from the whole study: To follow how T cells responded to a trivalent subunit inactivated influenza vaccine, the researchers relied on deep quantitative profiling of the T cell receptor repertoire.

This clonotype was seen only a few times. No cognate antigen has been identified for it. It has no much larger one-base neighbor in the sample; base qualities were not kept. Sequences SNHLY (CDR1) and FYNNEI (CDR2) are obtained from the germline V gene. The CDR3 runs 13 amino acids, cysteine and phenylalanine included. Of all the DNA, just the CDR3 is kept, 39 bases in frame from base 1. At the junction V is shortened by 5 bases and J by 5 bases, with 7 bases in between. The protocol used for the library was RT-PCR. This sample was sequenced with an Illumina HiSeq 2500. TCRdb reran the public reads through fastp at Q25 and MiXCR, keeping productive beta chains. Merged by CDR3 protein, the rows form single entries marked with the most common genes and DNA. Here the sample has about 310,000 distinct CDR3 sequences; 20% to 25% occur a single time. The ten largest make up approximately 10% of the sample.

The paper's findings and limits, for the study overall: According to the authors, only a limited number of new T cells may be recruited by each seasonal influenza vaccination.

The chain is made from TRBV2 and TRBJ1-6; the D gene is perhaps TRBD1, on 5 matching bases. The source is a man in his fifties or sixties who received an inactivated influenza vaccine. Donor details come from another sample of the same person, matched by shared clones. Material: PBMCs from blood, obtained 21 months after vaccination. In nucleotides, the sequence is TGTGCCAGCAGTCAGGGACATAATTCACCCCTCCACTTT. Its translation reads: CASSQGHNSPLHF.